The source of this T cell receptor (beta chain) is a study of tumor and adjacent non-tumor tissue in lung cancer. Across the study: The patients, 10 to 11 men and roughly 5 women, were about 30 to 85 with stage I to III disease.

This clonotype was counted a single time. Germline and junction disagree at one end, which may indicate a read error. This sample's RNA came from whole unsorted tissue. More than 3 cm separated this lung sample from the edge of the tumor. The CDR3 covers 14 residues. CDR1 SGHRS and CDR2 YFSETQ come from the germline V gene. The library came from three nested PCR rounds adapted from ARM-PCR protocols. TCRdb itself ran the multiplex PCR reads through MiXCR, one entry per CDR3 protein. The sample consists of 75,000 to 80,000 distinct CDR3 sequences, approximately 82% of them appearing once. The chain recombines TRBV5-1 with TRBJ2-6, with no clear D. Sequences were obtained from distant non-tumor lung tissue. The receptor's source is a man aged 65-85 years with non-small cell lung cancer. CDR3 DNA sequence: TGCGCCAGCAGCTCCAGCTTTGGTGCCAACGTCATGACTTTC. Encoded protein: CASSSSFGANVMTF.